One and the same sample provided the 28 T cell receptor beta chains below, sequenced in a study of cytomegalovirus exposure and HLA in healthy donors. The PCR had 60 Vbeta and 13 Jbeta primers. Sequencing was performed with immunoSEQ multiplex PCR; in TCRdb, only in-frame clones are kept and a portion is missing. The repertoire holds about 200,000 clones, with around 76% as singletons. The specimen was PBMCs. Receptors were obtained from a man aged 18 to 30 in good health and CMV-seronegative.

This clone occurred once. The chain is built from TRBV29-1 and TRBJ1-2, with a weak D call TRBD1 (6 bases). Trimming left V 6 bases short and J 2 bases short, with 10 bases between. The CDR3 spans 12 residues. In germline, CDR1 is SQVTM, CDR2 ANQGSEA. The CDR3 loop reads CSVAQGNYGYTF. The CDR3 bases are TGCAGCGTCGCACAGGGAAACTATGGCTACACCTTC.

The rearrangement links TRBV6-1 to TRBJ1-1; 7 bases agree with TRBD1. CDR3 length equals 17 residues. Trimming at V came to 1 base and at J to 3 bases, leaving 11 bases not matched to a gene. Germline V lookup: CDR1 MNHNS, CDR2 SASEGT. CDR3 region: CASSEGYGTVLYTEAFF. In DNA, the CDR3 is TGTGCCAGCAGTGAAGGTTACGGGACAGTCCTTTACACTGAAGCTTTCTTT.

The CDR3 loop reads CASSESSGRGQETQYF. CDR3 in DNA: TGTGCCAGCAGTGAATCTAGCGGGAGGGGGCAAGAGACCCAGTACTTC. The chain joins TRBV2 to TRBJ2-5; 12 bases are shared with TRBD2. The CDR3 covers 16 residues. The V segment lost 2 bases and the J segment 2 bases; nucleotides outside the gene matches: 3. From germline, CDR1 is SNHLY and CDR2 FYNNEI.

V gene TRBV7-3 combines with J gene TRBJ2-1; 10 bases map to TRBD2. V shed 5 bases and J 4 bases; nucleotides not matched to a gene: 11. Germline-derived CDR1 and CDR2 are SGHTA and FQGTGA. The CDR3 totals 17 residues. The CDR3 spells CASSRSRTSGIYNEQFF. In DNA form, the CDR3 reads TGTGCCAGCAGCCGTAGCCGTACTAGCGGGATTTACAATGAGCAGTTCTTC.

The chain has TRBV5-6 and TRBJ1-1; 8 positions match TRBD1. The length of the CDR3 is 15 residues. Germline V gene data show CDR1 as SGHDT and CDR2 as YYEEEE. The junction had 9 bases not matched to a gene; V was cut back by 4 bases and J by 4 bases. CDR3 sequence reads: CASSVKTGGGTEAFF. The DNA for the CDR3 is TGTGCCAGCAGCGTAAAAACAGGGGGTGGCACTGAAGCTTTCTTT.

V is TRBV2 and J is TRBJ2-2, with D tentatively TRBD2 (5 bases). V was clipped by 9 bases and J by 2 bases, with 13 bases between them. The germline V gene has CDR1 SNHLY and CDR2 FYNNEI. CDR3 size: 14 residues. DNA for the CDR3: TGTGCCAGTACGAGCGGAAAAAACACCGGGGAGCTGTTTTTT. Its protein product is CASTSGKNTGELFF.

The CDR3 loop reads CASSSSGRAFF. The CDR3 coding sequence is TGCGCCAGCAGCTCCTCAGGGCGAGCTTTCTTT. This rearrangement joins TRBV4-1 to TRBJ1-1, with a weak D call TRBD1 (5 bases). This CDR3 is built from 11 residues. V dropped 5 bases and J dropped 10 bases, with 11 bases sitting between them. The germline V gene has CDR1 MGHRA and CDR2 YSYEKL.

The V call is TRBV6-4, the J call TRBJ2-3; D remains ambiguous. V lost 3 bases, J lost 6 bases, and 13 bases lay in between. CDR1 and CDR2 (germline): MRHNA, SNTAGT. This CDR3 has 14 residues. The CDR3 nucleotides are TGTGCCAGCAGTGAATTAGGTTCGAGGGATACGCAGTATTTT. Its protein is CASSELGSRDTQYF.

This chain joins TRBV4-1 and TRBJ1-3; D is undetermined. This CDR3 has 14 amino acids. Germline values: CDR1 MGHRA, CDR2 YSYEKL. V shed 0 bases and J shed 0 bases, with 3 bases lying between them. In DNA form, the CDR3 reads TGCGCCAGCAGCCAAGATCACTCTGGAAACACCATATATTTT. It yields the protein CASSQDHSGNTIYF.

The chain has TRBV20-1 and TRBJ1-1; 8 nucleotides match TRBD1. Per germline, CDR1 DFQATT and CDR2 SNEGSKA (reference sequence). Germline trimming cut 3 bases from V and 6 bases from J; bases unmatched to any gene: 0. This CDR3 has 11 amino acids. In DNA form, the CDR3 reads TGCAGTGCTAGGGACAGGGCTGAAGCTTTCTTT. It translates to CSARDRAEAFF.

The rearrangement joins TRBV6-5 to TRBJ1-1; 7 bases agree with TRBD1. CDR1 and CDR2 (germline): MNHEY, SVGAGI. The CDR3 runs to 16 residues. J was trimmed by 11 bases and V by 0 bases; bases with no gene match: 15. CDR3 sequence reads: CASSYSPGQISGGAFF. DNA for the CDR3: TGTGCCAGCAGTTACTCCCCGGGACAGATCTCGGGTGGGGCTTTCTTT.

V usage is TRBV30 and J usage is TRBJ2-5; weak D call: TRBD2 (7 bases). The better agreement between TRBJ2-7 and the DNA end casts doubt on the J call. Germline loops: CDR1 GTSNPN, CDR2 SVGIG (reference sequence). There are 14 residues in the CDR3. The CDR3 sequence: CAWAASGRGNEQYF. The CDR3 DNA reads as TGTGCCTGGGCGGCTAGCGGTAGGGGGAACGAGCAGTACTTC.

V usage is TRBV6-1 and J usage is TRBJ2-4; 8 bases agree with TRBD1. Germline trimming cut 1 base from V and 4 bases from J; bases unmatched to any gene: 3. The CDR3 runs to 15 residues. Germline assignment: CDR1 MNHNS and CDR2 SASEGT. The CDR3 spells CASSEGRQGKNIQYF. Here the CDR3 DNA reads TGTGCCAGCAGTGAAGGGAGACAGGGGAAAAACATTCAGTACTTC.

The chain couples TRBV5-1 to TRBJ2-3, with TRBD2 matching over 12 bases. The CDR3 runs 15 residues. Germline lookup yields CDR1 SGHRS and CDR2 YFSETQ. The V gene end was trimmed by 4 bases and the J gene end by 3 bases; junction bases not matched to a gene: 3. The CDR3 sequence is CASSIGLAGTDTQYF. CDR3 nucleotides: TGCGCCAGCAGCATAGGACTAGCGGGAACAGATACGCAGTATTTT.

This clone was recorded only once. The chain joins TRBV10-2 to TRBJ2-4, with no clear D. Germline V gene sequence: CDR1 WSHSY, CDR2 SAAADI. Between the trimmed V and J ends, which lost 3 bases and 0 bases, there was a span of 6 bases. There are 14 residues in the CDR3. The CDR3 nucleotides read TGCGCCAGCAGTGAAATACTAGCCAAAAACATTCAGTACTTC. The encoded protein is CASSEILAKNIQYF.

The chain uses TRBV15 and TRBJ2-7, with 7 bases aligning to TRBD1. The CDR3 consists of 15 residues. V was pared by 0 bases and J by 3 bases, with 5 bases of the junction left unmatched. From germline, CDR1 is LNHNV and CDR2 YYDKDF (reference sequence). The CDR3 is CATSRERGRIYEQYF. CDR3 coding DNA: TGTGCCACCAGCAGAGAAAGGGGGCGTATCTACGAGCAGTACTTC.

In its sample, this clone was seen a few times. The chain couples TRBV18 to TRBJ2-5, with D tentatively TRBD1 (6 bases). CDR3 length: 14 residues. Per the germline V gene, CDR1 is KGHSH and CDR2 is LQKENI. Trimming cost V 0 bases and J 5 bases, with 10 bases left between them. Here the CDR3 reads CASSPPTGGETQYF. The CDR3 bases are TGTGCCAGCTCACCACCGACAGGTGGGGAGACCCAGTACTTC.

This rearrangement joins TRBV15 to TRBJ1-5, with D tentatively TRBD1 (6 bases). V gave up 0 bases and J gave up 2 bases, with 11 bases separating them. CDR1 and CDR2 from the germline V gene are LNHNV and YYDKDF (reference sequence). This CDR3 region has 16 residues. The CDR3 DNA reads as TGTGCCACCAGCAGAGATGGGGGGGCTGGCAATCAGCCCCAGCATTTT. Protein: CATSRDGGAGNQPQHF.

CDR3 in amino acids: CAWASRGMNTEAFF. The DNA for the CDR3 is TGTGCCTGGGCTAGTAGGGGTATGAACACTGAAGCTTTCTTT. The chain joins TRBV30 to TRBJ1-1, with D possibly matching TRBD1 (5 bases). In germline, CDR1 is GTSNPN, CDR2 SVGIG (reference sequence). The length of the CDR3 is 14 residues. Deletions cut 5 bases from V and 0 bases from J, with 13 bases between.

The gene calls are TRBV19 and TRBJ2-1, with no clear D. The V end lost 2 bases, the J end lost 4 bases, and 6 bases lay between the germline ends. Per the germline V gene, CDR1 is LNHDA and CDR2 is SQIVND (reference sequence). This CDR3 comprises 13 residues. The chain's CDR3 is CASSIPGYNEQFF. Here the CDR3 DNA reads TGTGCCAGTAGTATACCGGGTTACAATGAGCAGTTCTTC.

V is TRBV5-1 and J is TRBJ2-7; D remains unclear. Germline CDR1 SGHRS, CDR2 YFSETQ. The CDR3 has 12 amino acids. V was trimmed by 0 bases and J by 5 bases, leaving 6 bases between them. The CDR3: CASSLARNEQYF. DNA of the CDR3: TGCGCCAGCAGCTTGGCCAGGAACGAGCAGTACTTC.

This clone was picked up a small number of times. The rearrangement uses TRBV5-1 and TRBJ2-5; D not resolved. With 0 bases removed from V and 1 base from J, the gap between germline ends came to 7 bases. This CDR3 has 14 residues. Germline CDR1 reads SGHRS; CDR2 reads YFSETQ. This CDR3 reads CASSLAVFQETQYF. CDR3 nucleotide sequence: TGCGCCAGCAGCTTGGCAGTATTCCAAGAGACCCAGTACTTC.

The V call is TRBV5-1, the J call TRBJ1-4, with TRBD1 matching over 8 bases. J lost 5 bases, V lost 4 bases, and 7 bases had no gene match. The CDR3 length is 15 residues. Germline V CDR1 and CDR2: SGHRS, YFSETQ. The CDR3 reads CASSGSGGNNEKLFF. In DNA, the CDR3 is TGCGCCAGCAGCGGATCAGGGGGCAACAATGAAAAACTGTTTTTT. Supplemented by reference TRBV5-1 and TRBJ1-4, the full variable domain reads KAGVTQTPRYLIKTRGQQVTLSCSPISGHRSVSWYQQTPGQGLQFLFEYFSETQRNKGNFPGRFSGRQFSNSRSEMNVSTLELGDSALYLCASSGSGGNNEKLFFGSGTQLSVL.

In this sample, this clone turned up a few times. CDR3 region: CASGLGGTGELFF. DNA of the CDR3: TGTGCTAGTGGTCTAGGGGGCACCGGGGAGCTGTTTTTT. The rearrangement links TRBV12-5 to TRBJ2-2, with D perhaps matching TRBD1 (6 bases). Germline V gives CDR1 LGHNT, CDR2 FRNRAP. V lost 5 bases and J 4 bases, leaving 8 bases between the germline ends. CDR3 length: 13 amino acids.

J is TRBJ2-1 and V is TRBV5-1; 11 positions match TRBD2. Germline V gene sequence: CDR1 SGHRS, CDR2 YFSETQ. Germline trimming cut 0 bases from V and 3 bases from J; bases unmatched to any gene: 2. This CDR3 contains 16 residues. The CDR3 sequence is CASSLDSGRVYNEQFF. The CDR3 bases are TGCGCCAGCAGCTTGGATAGCGGGAGGGTCTACAATGAGCAGTTCTTC.

V usage is TRBV9 and J usage is TRBJ2-1, with D maybe TRBD2 (5 bases). Per germline, CDR1 SGDLS and CDR2 YYNGEE. Deletions cut 5 bases from V and 5 bases from J, with 23 bases between. CDR3 size: 17 residues. The DNA of the CDR3 is TGTGCCAGCAGTCGAGCACGGGGAGCCCACGACAACAATGAGCAGTTCTTC. It yields the protein CASSRARGAHDNNEQFF.

The chain is built from TRBV7-8 and TRBJ2-7, with 9 positions matching TRBD2. The V gene's germline CDR1 is SGHVS and CDR2 FQNEAQ. Trimming removed 1 base from V and 2 bases from J; junction bases left unmatched: 3. This CDR3 is built from 15 residues. The CDR3: CASSLEVAGAYEQYF. The DNA for the CDR3 is TGTGCCAGCAGCTTAGAGGTAGCGGGAGCCTACGAGCAGTACTTC.

This chain links TRBV11-2 with TRBJ2-3; D unclear. The CDR3 length is 14 residues. Germline V CDR1 and CDR2: SGHAT, FQNNGV. Trimming took 2 bases from V and 1 from J, leaving 7 bases between them. Here the CDR3 reads CASSLSAGTDTQYF. As DNA, the CDR3 is TGTGCCAGCAGCTTATCCGCGGGCACAGATACGCAGTATTTT.